This TCR beta chain was documented in a study of cytomegalovirus exposure and HLA in healthy donors. Assay: immunoSEQ multiplex PCR; the TCRdb copy retains only in-frame clones and omits some. Of about 160,000 clones listed, just under 90% are singletons. The CDR3 consists of 16 residues. V lost 3 bases, J lost 4 bases, and 13 bases stayed unmatched. The germline gives CDR1 SGDLS, CDR2 YYNGEE. The source of this sequence is a woman in her late teens or twenties in good health and CMV-seropositive. Source material: PBMCs. This chain connects TRBV9 to TRBJ2-7; 7 positions match TRBD2. CDR3 nucleotide sequence: TGTGCCAGCAGCGCTGGGGGGAGGGCGCCAGGGTACGAGCAGTACTTC. Protein sequence: CASSAGGRAPGYEQYF.